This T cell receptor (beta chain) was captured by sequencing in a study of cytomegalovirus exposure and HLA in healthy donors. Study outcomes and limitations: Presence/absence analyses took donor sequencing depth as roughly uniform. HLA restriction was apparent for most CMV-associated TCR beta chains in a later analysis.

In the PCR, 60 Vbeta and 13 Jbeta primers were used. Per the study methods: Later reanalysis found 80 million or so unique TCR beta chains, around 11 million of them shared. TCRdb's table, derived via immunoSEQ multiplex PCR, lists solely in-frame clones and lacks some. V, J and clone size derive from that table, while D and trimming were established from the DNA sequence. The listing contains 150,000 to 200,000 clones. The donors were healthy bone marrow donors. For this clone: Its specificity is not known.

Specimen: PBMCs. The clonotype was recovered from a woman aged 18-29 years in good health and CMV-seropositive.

CDR3 nucleotides: TGTGCCAGCACCCCCGGGGGTGGAGGCTACACCTTC. This translates into CASTPGGGGYTF. The J gene is TRBJ1-2, the V gene TRBV7-9; D might be TRBD1 (5 bases). Germline V lookup: CDR1 SEHNR, CDR2 FQNEAQ (reference sequence). Trimming took 7 bases from V and 8 from J, leaving 14 bases between them. The CDR3 sequence is 12 residues long.